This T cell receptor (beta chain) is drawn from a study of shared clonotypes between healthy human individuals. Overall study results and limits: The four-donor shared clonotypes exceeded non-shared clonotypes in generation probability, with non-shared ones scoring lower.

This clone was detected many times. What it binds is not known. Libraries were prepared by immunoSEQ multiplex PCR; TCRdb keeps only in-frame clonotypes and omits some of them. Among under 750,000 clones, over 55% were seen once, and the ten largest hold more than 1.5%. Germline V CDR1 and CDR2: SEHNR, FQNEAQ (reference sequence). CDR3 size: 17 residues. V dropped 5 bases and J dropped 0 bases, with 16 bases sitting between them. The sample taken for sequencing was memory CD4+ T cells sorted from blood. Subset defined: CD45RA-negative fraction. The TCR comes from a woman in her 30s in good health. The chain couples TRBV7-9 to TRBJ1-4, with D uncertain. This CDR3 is CASSPTPYRATNEKLFF. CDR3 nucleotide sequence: TGTGCCAGCAGCCCAACCCCCTACAGAGCAACTAATGAAAAACTGTTTTTT. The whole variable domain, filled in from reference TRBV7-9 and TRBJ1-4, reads DTGVSQNPRHKITKRGQNVTFRCDPISEHNRLYWYRQTLGQGPEFLTYFQNEAQLEKSRLLSDRFSAERPKGSFSTLEIQRTEQGDSAMYLCASSPTPYRATNEKLFFGSGTQLSVL.